One and the same sample provided the 19 T cell receptor beta chains below, sequenced in a study of TIL therapy for anti-PD-1-resistant metastatic lung cancer. Time point in this sample: pre-treatment sample, taken before nivolumab and TIL therapy. The immunoSEQ assay was v3. Assay: immunoSEQ multiplex PCR; the TCRdb copy retains only in-frame clones and omits some. Here the sample spans roughly 11,000 clones, about 80% being singletons. Sequencing used blood, obtained at baseline. The receptors here all came from a person aged 25 to 79 with non-small cell lung cancer.

The genes are TRBV28 and TRBJ2-3; possible D gene TRBD2, 5 bases. CDR1 and CDR2 (germline): MDHEN, SYDVKM. The CDR3 runs 15 residues. The V end lost 3 bases, the J end lost 3 bases, and 13 bases lay between the germline ends. CDR3 coding DNA: TGTGCCAGCAGTTTGGGCGGGCGGAATACAGATACGCAGTATTTT. Encoded protein: CASSLGGRNTDTQYF.

This chain uses TRBV11-2 with TRBJ2-3, with 9 nucleotides matching TRBD2. The CDR3 extends over 17 amino acids. Germline CDR1 SGHAT, CDR2 FQNNGV. Losses at the gene ends were 5 bases for V and 5 bases for J; bases not matched to a gene: 14. The CDR3 bases are TGTGCCAGCAGCGTAATAGCCGGGACTAGCATCATAGATACGCAGTATTTT. Residues: CASSVIAGTSIIDTQYF.

The V call is TRBV14, the J call TRBJ2-7, with TRBD1 matching over 7 bases. Germline CDR1 and CDR2: SGHDN and FVKESK. This CDR3 comprises 14 residues. V dropped 0 bases and J dropped 8; count of bases not matched to a gene: 7. The CDR3 DNA reads TGTGCCAGCAGCCAAGACTTCGGGACAGCGAAGCAGTACTTC. It translates to CASSQDFGTAKQYF. Supplemented by reference TRBV14 and TRBJ2-7, the full variable domain reads EAGVTQFPSHSVIEKGQTVTLRCDPISGHDNLYWYRRVMGKEIKFLLHFVKESKQDESGMPNNRFLAERTGGTYSTLKVQPAELEDSGVYFCASSQDFGTAKQYFGPGTRLTVT.

DNA of the CDR3: TGCGCCAGCAGCCAAGCCCCAGGGGGCATAGACTATGGCTACACCTTC. Protein product: CASSQAPGGIDYGYTF. V usage is TRBV4-1 and J usage is TRBJ1-2; TRBD1 matches 8 bases. The length of the CDR3 is 16 residues. Germline V gives CDR1 MGHRA, CDR2 YSYEKL. V lost 1 base, J lost 3 bases, and 7 bases stayed unmatched.

The chain couples TRBV6-1 to TRBJ2-1; 7 bases line up with TRBD2. J was trimmed by 0 bases and V by 2 bases; bases with no gene match: 1. CDR3 length equals 15 residues. The germline V gene has CDR1 MNHNS and CDR2 SASEGT. CDR3 in DNA: TGTGCCAGCAGTGAAACGGGAGGCTCCTACAATGAGCAGTTCTTC. Amino acids: CASSETGGSYNEQFF.

The V gene is TRBV7-6, the J gene TRBJ2-7; D gene ambiguous. The V and J ends lost 2 bases and 5 bases respectively, with 7 bases between them. CDR1 and CDR2 from the germline V gene are SGHVS and FNYEAQ. The CDR3 length is 12 residues. CDR3 coding DNA: TGTGCCAGCAGCTTATTTGACAACGAGCAGTACTTC. This codes for CASSLFDNEQYF.

The chain recombines TRBV4-1 with TRBJ1-1, with D tentatively TRBD1 (6 bases). This CDR3 region has 17 residues. The V end lost 3 bases, the J end lost 0 bases, and 17 bases lay between the germline ends. Germline-derived CDR1 and CDR2 are MGHRA and YSYEKL. CDR3 sequence: CASSQGAPRFMNTEAFF. The CDR3 nucleotides are TGCGCCAGCAGCCAGGGGGCGCCGCGTTTCATGAACACTGAAGCTTTCTTT.

The chain is built from TRBV5-8 and TRBJ1-2, with D possibly TRBD1 on 5 matching bases. CDR3 length equals 13 residues. With 2 bases removed from V and 6 bases from J, the gap between germline ends came to 11 bases. Germline lookup yields CDR1 SGHTS and CDR2 YDEGEE. The CDR3 protein is CASSFFRVDGYTF. The CDR3 bases are TGTGCCAGCAGCTTTTTCAGGGTGGATGGCTACACCTTC.

The genes are TRBV29-1 and TRBJ2-7, with unresolved D. The CDR3 consists of 14 residues. Trimming cost V 4 bases and J 2 bases, with 15 bases left between them. Per germline, CDR1 SQVTM and CDR2 ANQGSEA. The DNA for the CDR3 is TGCAGCGTTGTCCTCAAGGGTATCACCTACGAGCAGTACTTC. This encodes CSVVLKGITYEQYF.

This rearrangement joins TRBV29-1 to TRBJ1-2; D uncertain. Germline-derived CDR1 and CDR2 are SQVTM and ANQGSEA. CDR3 size: 11 residues. V was clipped by 6 bases and J by 4 bases, with 9 bases between them. The CDR3 DNA is TGCAGCGTCGAAAAGGGCTATGGCTACACCTTC. It codes for CSVEKGYGYTF. The variable domain in full, with the rest retrieved from reference TRBV29-1 and TRBJ1-2, is SAVISQKPSRDICQRGTSLTIQCQVDSQVTMMFWYRQQPGQSLTLIATANQGSEATYESGFVIDKFPISRPNLTFSTLTVSNMSPEDSSIYLCSVEKGYGYTFGSGTRLTVV.

V is TRBV4-1 and J is TRBJ2-1; TRBD2 aligns across 10 bases. CDR1 and CDR2 (germline): MGHRA, YSYEKL. The CDR3 runs to 21 residues. V trimming: 6 bases; J trimming: 4 bases; junction bases outside the gene matches: 24. The CDR3 DNA follows: TGCGCCAGCAGTTCCCCCGGATTAAGTGGTAGCGGGAGGCGCATTTACAATGAGCAGTTCTTC. Translating gives CASSSPGLSGSGRRIYNEQFF.

Concerning this clone: The sample carries other DNA sequences with the same CDR3. The chain couples TRBV5-4 to TRBJ2-7; TRBD2 agrees at 11 bases. The ends lost 2 bases at V and 3 bases at J; junction bases unmatched: 4. Germline V gives CDR1 SGHNT, CDR2 YYREEE (reference sequence). This CDR3 contains 15 residues. The chain's CDR3 is CASSLAGTSGYEQYF. The CDR3 bases are TGTGCCAGCAGCTTAGCCGGGACTAGCGGCTACGAGCAGTACTTC.

The chain is built from TRBV4-1 and TRBJ2-7; 10 bases agree with TRBD2. Germline CDR1 reads MGHRA; CDR2 reads YSYEKL. Trimming cost V 0 bases and J 1 base; bases outside gene matches: 9. The CDR3 has 18 amino acids. Here the CDR3 reads CASSQEGVAGGISYEQYF. CDR3 DNA sequence: TGCGCCAGCAGCCAAGAAGGGGTAGCGGGAGGCATATCCTACGAGCAGTACTTC.

The genes are TRBV18 and TRBJ1-2; tentative D call: TRBD1 (6 bases). The V gene's germline CDR1 is KGHSH and CDR2 LQKENI. The length of the CDR3 is 14 residues. V was trimmed by 2 bases and J by 6 bases, leaving 13 bases between them. The DNA for the CDR3 is TGTGCCAGCTCACCAGAATTGGGGGCAAATGGCTACACCTTC. Its protein is CASSPELGANGYTF.

The chain recombines TRBV27 with TRBJ1-2, with D possibly matching TRBD1 (5 bases). Trimming removed 6 bases from V and 5 bases from J, with 10 bases in between. CDR1 and CDR2 from the germline V gene are MNHEY and SMNVEV (reference sequence). This CDR3 has 12 amino acids. The chain's CDR3 is CASRGGGYGYTF. For the CDR3, the DNA is TGTGCCAGCAGGGGGGGAGGGTATGGCTACACCTTC.

The chain joins TRBV18 to TRBJ2-4, with 7 nucleotides matching TRBD2. With V trimmed by 0 bases and J by 0 bases, 11 bases remained unmatched. The CDR3 consists of 19 residues. The germline V gene has CDR1 KGHSH and CDR2 LQKENI. The CDR3 nucleotides read TGTGCCAGCTCACCACCGAGGAGCGGGATGGATCTAGCCAAAAACATTCAGTACTTC. This encodes CASSPPRSGMDLAKNIQYF. The full variable domain, in which reference TRBV18 and TRBJ2-4 provide the parts outside the CDR3, is NAGVMQNPRHLVRRRGQEARLRCSPMKGHSHVYWYRQLPEEGLKFMVYLQKENIIDESGMPKERFSAEFPKEGPSILRIQQVVRGDSAAYFCASSPPRSGMDLAKNIQYFGAGTRLSVL.

The chain links TRBV27 to TRBJ2-5, with D possibly called TRBD1 or TRBD2 (6 bases each). The CDR3 contains 15 residues. Trimming pared 7 bases from V and 4 bases from J, leaving 19 bases between. Germline loops: CDR1 MNHEY, CDR2 SMNVEV (reference sequence). The CDR3 sequence: CASTPYGGGGETQYF. In DNA, the CDR3 is TGTGCCAGCACCCCCTACGGAGGAGGGGGAGAGACCCAGTACTTC.

This rearrangement joins TRBV5-1 to TRBJ2-1; D could derive from TRBD1 or TRBD2 (6 bases each). The germline V gene encodes CDR1 SGHRS and CDR2 YFSETQ. Trimming removed 2 bases at V and 6 bases at J, with 24 bases between. This CDR3 is 18 amino acids long. The CDR3 DNA sequence: TGCGCCAGCAGCTTTGGGGGCAGTGTGGTAACGGGGGCCAATGAGCAGTTCTTC. Protein product: CASSFGGSVVTGANEQFF.

The rearrangement joins TRBV15 to TRBJ2-5; weak D call: TRBD1 (6 bases). The V end lost 0 bases, the J end lost 2 bases, and 10 bases lay between the germline ends. Germline V CDR1 and CDR2: LNHNV, YYDKDF (reference sequence). CDR3 size: 15 residues. The chain's CDR3 is CATSRDRGQQETQYF. In DNA form, the CDR3 reads TGTGCCACCAGCAGAGATCGAGGACAGCAAGAGACCCAGTACTTC.